This TCR beta chain was identified during a study of cytomegalovirus exposure and HLA in healthy donors (dated by TCRdb to 2015 to 2018). Regarding the research as a whole: An earlier analysis of more than 550 of the donors reported under 300 Gb of sequence data and 117 million unique TCR beta sequences obtained from about 200 million T cells. Among the approximately 400 genotyped donors, approximately 81% belonged to the genetic ancestry cluster associated with self-reported Caucasian donors. About 280 gigabases of sequencing data and approximately 80 million unique TCR sequences were included in an early release covering several hundred HLA-typed donors. Both class I and class II loci were covered by HLA typing, at four-digit resolution. Rather than using new phenotypic data, the later analysis identified candidate immune exposures from TCR beta sequences and from how often those sequences occurred across donors. On average, around 240,000 unique TCR beta nucleotide sequences were sequenced per donor among some 420 genotyped donors of the cohort, with roughly 19% of those sequences being non-productive. Along with the roughly 710-subject first cohort, a separate validation cohort of some 130 different subjects was used. An earlier analysis of 500 to 750 of the donors applied high-throughput TCR beta sequencing to assess whether each TCR beta V gene segment acted as functional or pseudogenic. About five DR-DQ haplotypes were handled as single units for association and clustering, since linkage in the cohort was strong. To study patterns of TCR occurrence, a later analysis re-analyzed previously published TCR beta repertoires from 600 to 750 donors and added high-resolution HLA genotyping. All discovery cohort repertoires had been generated using a single sequencing platform. Donor age, sex, ethnicity and CMV serostatus were compiled together with the repertoire data. The T cell repertoires of some 700 subjects were profiled by immunosequencing and related to cytomegalovirus serostatus. High-throughput TCR immunosequencing, statistical association of individual TCRs with disease status, and machine learning were combined to predict cytomegalovirus infection status. A later genetic analysis took genome-wide SNP genotypes for about three fifths of the 666 donors and used that subset as a discovery cohort. The number of donors typed differed by locus, with about 620-630 for A, B, C, DRB1 and DQB1, around 560 for DQA1, about 610 for DPA1, and 450 to 480 for DPB1. The study was designed to test whether signatures of past pathogen exposure could be identified by cataloging public T cell receptors. Results and caveats for the whole study, not just this receptor: Across donors, most TCR sequences were observed very rarely, whereas some public TCRs were present in many individuals. Sequencing depth was assumed to be roughly uniform across donors in the presence/absence analyses, though that assumption may not hold. In a later analysis, HLA-associated TCR beta chains showed more clonal expansion and lower generation probabilities than non-associated chains that were equally common. In the study, approximately 160 TCR beta chains were listed as associated with cytomegalovirus. Because HLA typing was unavailable for some donors at each locus, only the typed subset was used in association tests. A further reported finding was that TCR beta sequences accurately predicted the HLA-A and HLA-B alleles for most subjects in the first cohort. Because the 87-base-pair reads could not distinguish some IMGT-functional V segments, including TRBV6-2 and TRBV6-3, those segments were excluded. Several of the top co-occurrence clusters appeared to be linked to parvovirus B19, influenza, CMV and Epstein-Barr virus, according to a later analysis. Linkage disequilibrium might explain the correlated functional status among segregating V segments, but an unknown experimental factor could not be excluded. An earlier analysis of approximately 500 of the donors showed that most TCR beta V segments appeared in productive rearrangements either about 90% or about 30% of the time, which broadly matched IMGT annotations. A later genetic analysis reported fewer N-insertions in productive TCRs among donors in an Asian-associated ancestry cluster than the roughly 700-donor mean. The authors suggested that the approach could potentially be generalized to other disease states and immunological phenotypes. In both the original and validation cohorts, the classifier was reported to diagnose cytomegalovirus status with high specificity and sensitivity. The cohort was sequenced for TCR beta chains only, and without alpha or paired-chain data the features that could be detected were limited. CMV serostatus was the only immune exposure information available for the cohort. According to a later analysis, most CMV-associated TCR beta chains appeared to be HLA-restricted, and the HLA associations seemed to be driven largely by CMV exposure. Strong co-occurrence of HLA alleles, especially DR and DQ, made assigning TCR associations to individual alleles difficult. Because counts were too low, roughly 18 rarely observed V segments, including chromosome 9 orphons, were left out of the earlier analysis of some 640 of the donors. A later genetic analysis associated a missense DCLRE1C variant with V-gene and J-gene trimming of TCR beta chains, and an independent cohort replicated the association. A group of highly shared sequence variants was considered likely to be a technical artifact of the sequencing pipeline. A few of the identified cytomegalovirus-associated TCR beta chains were confirmed in vitro to be specific for cytomegalovirus antigens. A later analysis found that TCR association rates varied across HLA loci, with DRB1 alleles showing the most associated TCRs and HLA-C alleles the fewest. A later analysis associated about 17,000 TCR beta sequences with specific HLA alleles at a false discovery rate of 0.05.

Worth noting for this clone: Its antigen remains unidentified. Nothing much larger sits one base from this clone, and base qualities are not available.

CDR1 and CDR2 were assigned from the germline V gene as SNHLY and FYNNEI. V gives up 8 bases and J gives up 6 bases, and the segment between their germline ends measures 14 bases. The CDR3 runs 13 residues from the cysteine to the phenylalanine. Only the CDR3 DNA stays, 39 bases, in frame from base 1. Receptor libraries were prepared by the immunoSEQ multiplex PCR assay. The multiplex PCR relied on a mix of 60 forward primers for TCR Vbeta segments and 13 reverse primers for TCR Jbeta segments. The CDR3 region of rearranged TCR beta genes was amplified from genomic DNA by a multiplex PCR assay. The amplified TCR beta libraries were sequenced on the Illumina HiSeq System as 87-base-pair reads. Per the original workflow: A later analysis tallied about 77 million unique TCR beta chains across the 666 repertoires, and about 10 million of those chains were shared by two or more donors. Raw reads were error-corrected and collapsed into unique sequences by a nearest-neighbor algorithm in which closely related sequences were merged to remove PCR and sequencing errors. V, D and J gene segments were assigned by aligning CDR3 sequences to IMGT reference sequences. Each retained sequence needed at least a six-nucleotide match to both a V gene segment and a J gene segment. A rearrangement was called productive if the CDR3 had no stop codons and remained in frame with V and J, and every other rearrangement was called non-productive. Following IMGT convention, CDR3 was defined as the stretch from the second conserved V-encoded cysteine up to the conserved J-encoded phenylalanine. Sequences without an unambiguous match to a single V gene segment were excluded from the earlier analysis of several hundred of the donors. An earlier analysis of just under 600 of the donors called V segments functional above 56.7% productive rearrangements and segregating when the between-donor standard deviation exceeded 5%. A statistical classification framework was built to diagnose cytomegalovirus status from the catalog of TCR beta chain sequences. V and J gene assignment, in a later analysis, came from comparing TCR nucleotide sequences with IMGT/GENE-DB human TR gene sequences. Using the TCRdist pipeline, a later analysis assigned CDR3 sequences along with most-parsimonious VDJ recombination scenarios. A later analysis defined each TCR beta chain by its CDR3 amino acid sequence plus V-gene family, and excluded reads lacking a unique V-gene family. As a way to deal with suspected cross-contamination and a sequencing artifact, a later analysis dropped approximately 570 nucleotide sequences that were highly shared and had low generation probability. A later analysis calculated a clonal expansion index for each public chain from normalized within-repertoire ranks of inferred template counts. Generation probabilities in a later analysis came from a VDJ recombination model fitted to out-of-frame rearrangements, and those results were checked against IGoR. In a later analysis, hypergeometric tests were used to score TCR-TCR, TCR-HLA and TCR-CMV co-occurrence, with a repertoire-size bias correction applied to TCR pairs. In a later analysis, false discovery rates were estimated by permuting HLA or CMV assignments 20 times. A later analysis grouped co-occurring TCRs with DBSCAN, adding TCRdist sequence similarity when clustering within HLA-allele-positive subsets. Repertoires with fewer than 30,000 or more than 120,000 public chains were left out of co-occurrence clustering, as were several repertoires with anomalous nucleotide sharing. TCRdb holds this immuneACCESS table with in-frame rearrangements only. Some clones are missing; in checked studies, unresolved V genes explain under half, and the rest has no known cause. V and J calls and clone size are given by that table; D and trimming were obtained from the DNA. In all, the sample holds under 200,000 clones, and 68% of those were seen once. The ten largest make up 2.8% of the sample.

The cohort was made up of hundreds of healthy bone marrow donors. All cohort members were sampled while nominally healthy, although unrecorded immune exposures were likely present. The donor was CMV seropositive and belonged to the group of 250 to 350 seropositive cohort members. A peripheral blood sample was collected from each donor, and TCR beta sequencing was performed on peripheral blood mononuclear cells. Genomic DNA extraction from the blood cell samples was performed with the Qiagen DNeasy Blood Extraction Kit. Here the chain combines TRBV2 and TRBJ1-5, and TRBD1 may be the D gene, going by 6 matching bases. This TCR was sampled from a woman aged 35 to 49 in good health and CMV-seropositive. Sequencing was done on a sample of PBMCs. The bases read TGTGCCAGCGAAGAGGTCAGGGGTCAGCCCCAGCATTTT. Translation gives CASEEVRGQPQHF. The full variable domain, completed from the reference TRBV2 and TRBJ1-5 proteins outside the CDR3, reads EPEVTQTPSHQVTQMGQEVILRCVPISNHLYFYWYRQILGQKVEFLVSFYNNEISEKSEIFDDQFSVERPDGSNFTLKIRSTKLEDSAMYFCASEEVRGQPQHFGDGTRLSIL.